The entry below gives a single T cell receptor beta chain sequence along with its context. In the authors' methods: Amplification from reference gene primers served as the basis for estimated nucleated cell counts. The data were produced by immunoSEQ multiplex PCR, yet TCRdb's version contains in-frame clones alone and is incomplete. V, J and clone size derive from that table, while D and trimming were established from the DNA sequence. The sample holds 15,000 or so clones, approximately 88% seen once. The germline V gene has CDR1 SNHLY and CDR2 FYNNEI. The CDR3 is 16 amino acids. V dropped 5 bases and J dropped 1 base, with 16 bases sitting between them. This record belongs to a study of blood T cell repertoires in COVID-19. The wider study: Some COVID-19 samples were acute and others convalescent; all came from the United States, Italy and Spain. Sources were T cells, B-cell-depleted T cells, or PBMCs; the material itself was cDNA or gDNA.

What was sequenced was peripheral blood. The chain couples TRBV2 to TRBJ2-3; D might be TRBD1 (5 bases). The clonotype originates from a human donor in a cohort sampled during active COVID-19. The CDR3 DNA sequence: TGTGCCAGCAGTCCTCAAGGACACCCCGGCACAGATACGCAGTATTTT. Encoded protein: CASSPQGHPGTDTQYF.